Included here is one TCR beta chain sequence, with context. This CDR3 has 13 amino acids. Trimming cost V 3 bases and J 8 bases, with 13 bases left between them. These data originate in a study of T-cell reconstitution after alpha-beta-depleted transplantation in children. A TCRbeta library incorporating unique molecular identifiers was prepared. TCRdb re-derived calls from the PCR reads in MiXCR, one entry per CDR3 protein. This sample has over 200,000 distinct CDR3 sequences, with roughly a sixth found just once. Sequencing used PBMCs, mostly from graft donor cells, obtained 360 days after TCRalphabeta/CD19-depleted stem cell transplant. The clonotype comes from a male patient aged 2-15 years who had a stem cell transplant for acute lymphoblastic leukemia, so the T cells may come from the graft donor. This sequence joins TRBV12-3 or TRBV12-4 and TRBJ1-2, with a tentative D call TRBD1 (6 bases). The CDR3 protein is CASSLGLRGGYTF. CDR3 coding DNA: TGTGCCAGCAGTTTGGGGCTTAGGGGGGGCTACACCTTC.